These 28 T cell receptor beta chains were sequenced from one sample in a study of blood T cell repertoires in COVID-19. Method: immunoSEQ multiplex PCR; TCRdb's copy keeps in-frame clones and lacks some. The sample holds about 200,000 clones; about nine tenths are singletons and the top ten take around 0.76%. The sample was peripheral blood. The receptor set was obtained from a woman between 70 and 85 years old with acute or convalescent COVID-19.

The V call is TRBV2, the J call TRBJ2-1, with a weak D call TRBD2 (7 bases). The germline V gene encodes CDR1 SNHLY and CDR2 FYNNEI. This CDR3 region has 14 residues. V was cut by 4 bases and J by 8 bases, with 15 bases left in between. The CDR3 loop reads CASSAGGGSYEQFF. CDR3 nucleotide sequence: TGTGCCAGCAGTGCGGGGGGCGGGAGCTATGAGCAGTTCTTC.

The J gene is TRBJ1-4, the V gene TRBV5-1; D ambiguous. V gave up 0 bases and J gave up 4 bases, with 7 bases separating them. Germline loops: CDR1 SGHRS, CDR2 YFSETQ. The CDR3 runs 14 residues. CDR3 nucleotide sequence: TGCGCCAGCAGCTTGGAGCAGCGTAATGAAAAACTGTTTTTT. Translated: CASSLEQRNEKLFF.

This clone appeared once. The chain couples TRBV6-2 or TRBV6-3 to TRBJ2-7; TRBD2 aligns across 8 bases. The CDR3 has 15 residues. Germline-derived CDR1 and CDR2 are MNHEY and SVGEGT. The J segment lost 5 bases and the V segment lost 2 bases, leaving 8 bases of the junction unmatched. The CDR3 loop is CASSYKSGRANEQYF. The CDR3 DNA follows: TGTGCCAGCAGTTACAAATCCGGGAGGGCCAACGAGCAGTACTTC.

This clone was detected a few times. The V and J genes are TRBV9 and TRBJ2-2; D is unclear. Trimming removed 4 bases at V and 5 bases at J, with 18 bases between. Germline CDR1 reads SGDLS; CDR2 reads YYNGEE. The length of the CDR3 is 16 residues. The CDR3 DNA is TGTGCCAGCAGCCCCCGACCGGCCGGAGAGACCGGGGAGCTGTTTTTT. Protein product: CASSPRPAGETGELFF.

The chain joins TRBV4-2 to TRBJ1-3; weak D call: TRBD1 (5 bases). Germline assignment: CDR1 LGHNA and CDR2 YNFKEQ. The CDR3 is made up of 16 amino acids. The V and J ends lost 1 base and 4 bases respectively, with 14 bases between them. The CDR3 DNA reads TGTGCCAGCAGCCAAGGCGGCAGGGAATCAGGAAACACCATATATTTT. Translation: CASSQGGRESGNTIYF.

The chain carries TRBV21-1 and TRBJ1-5; the table's D call, TRBD1, was not checked against the DNA. TRBV21-1 is an annotated pseudogene. This CDR3 has 15 amino acids. Written as DNA, the CDR3 is TGTGCCAGCAGCTCCCGGGACAGGGCTAGACAGCCCCAGCATTTT. Its protein is CASSSRDRARQPQHF.

CDR3 amino acids: CASYREMNTEAFF. The CDR3 DNA follows: TGTGCCTCATACAGGGAAATGAACACTGAAGCTTTCTTT. The chain uses TRBV2 and TRBJ1-1, with D possibly matching TRBD1 (6 bases). CDR3 length equals 13 residues. Germline V gene lookup returns CDR1 SNHLY and CDR2 FYNNEI. V gave up 11 bases and J gave up 0 bases, with 13 bases separating them.

V gene TRBV6-2 or TRBV6-3 combines with J gene TRBJ2-7; the match to TRBD2 covers 12 bases. The germline CDR1 and CDR2 sequences are MNHEY and SVGEGT. V lost 0 bases to trimming and J lost 4 bases; unmatched junction nucleotides: 7. The CDR3 covers 17 residues. CDR3 bases: TGTGCCAGCAGTTACTCGGCTAGCGGGAGGGCCTTTTACGAGCAGTACTTC. This gives the protein CASSYSASGRAFYEQYF.

This clone appeared a single time. The chain carries TRBV5-1 and TRBJ1-1; D call uncertain. The CDR3 totals 13 residues. In germline, CDR1 is SGHRS, CDR2 YFSETQ. V was trimmed by 3 bases and J by 5 bases, leaving 11 bases between them. CDR3 sequence: CASSSVTGTEAFF. For the CDR3, the DNA is TGCGCCAGCAGCTCCGTTACGGGGACTGAAGCTTTCTTT.

The rearrangement joins TRBV6-5 to TRBJ2-1; D may be TRBD2 (5 bases). CDR3 length equals 16 residues. Germline lookup yields CDR1 MNHEY and CDR2 SVGAGI. V gave up 0 bases and J gave up 4 bases, with 13 bases separating them. The CDR3 reads CASSYSAEGPYNEQFF. The CDR3 DNA is TGTGCCAGCAGTTACTCAGCGGAAGGACCATACAATGAGCAGTTCTTC.

This clone occurred once. The CDR3 here is CSVGRDMNTEAFF. Here the CDR3 DNA reads TGCAGCGTTGGGAGGGATATGAACACTGAAGCTTTCTTT. The V gene is TRBV29-1, the J gene TRBJ1-1; no definite D call. From germline, CDR1 is SQVTM and CDR2 ANQGSEA. This CDR3 region has 13 residues. The V end lost 4 bases, the J end lost 0 bases, and 9 bases lay between the germline ends.

The chain employs TRBV27 and TRBJ1-6; perhaps TRBD1 as D (6 bases). This CDR3 is built from 14 residues. Looked up from germline, CDR1 is MNHEY and CDR2 is SMNVEV (reference sequence). V lost 2 bases and J lost 8, with 10 bases in between. The CDR3 region is CASSLTGSHSPLHF. Here the CDR3 DNA reads TGTGCCAGCAGTTTAACAGGGTCTCATTCACCCCTCCACTTT.

V gene TRBV19 combines with J gene TRBJ1-1; TRBD1 might be the D (6 bases). The CDR3 spans 13 residues. The germline CDR1 and CDR2 sequences are LNHDA and SQIVND (reference sequence). The V and J ends lost 7 bases and 6 bases respectively, with 15 bases between them. The CDR3: CASTKDRKAEAFF. The CDR3 DNA is TGTGCCAGTACCAAAGACAGGAAAGCTGAAGCTTTCTTT. Together with reference TRBV19 and TRBJ1-1, the CDR3 gives the full variable domain: DGGITQSPKYLFRKEGQNVTLSCEQNLNHDAMYWYRQDPGQGLRLIYYSQIVNDFQKGDIAEGYSVSREKKESFPLTVTSAQKNPTAFYLCASTKDRKAEAFFGQGTRLTVV.

This clone has only a few counts. The rearrangement uses TRBV14 and TRBJ1-3; D uncertain. The CDR3 has 17 amino acids. Looked up from germline, CDR1 is SGHDN and CDR2 is FVKESK. Trimming removed 0 bases from V and 4 bases from J, with 16 bases in between. This CDR3 reads CASSQDGRPATGNTIYF. CDR3 sequence (DNA): TGTGCCAGCAGCCAAGACGGCAGGCCCGCGACGGGAAACACCATATATTTT.

The chain recombines TRBV24-1 with TRBJ1-2; 7 nucleotides match TRBD1. There are 14 residues in the CDR3. Germline CDR1 reads KGHDR; CDR2 reads SFDVKD. Trimming took 12 bases from V and 6 from J; bases not matched to a gene: 15. CDR3 nucleotides: TGTGCCCCTGCGACTGATTTCGGGACAGATGGCTACACCTTC. Residues: CAPATDFGTDGYTF.

The V gene is TRBV5-1, the J gene TRBJ2-7; 8 nucleotides align to TRBD2. The V gene's germline CDR1 is SGHRS and CDR2 YFSETQ. The CDR3 has 15 residues. After removal of 2 bases from V and 2 bases from J, the junction contained 6 bases not matched to a gene. As DNA, the CDR3 is TGCGCCAGCAGCTTCGTCGGGAGGGGGACCTACGAGCAGTACTTC. It codes for CASSFVGRGTYEQYF.

A single count supports this clone. The chain couples TRBV18 to TRBJ2-5, with 8 bases identical to TRBD2. The CDR3 covers 15 residues. From germline, CDR1 is KGHSH and CDR2 LQKENI. V shed 5 bases, J shed 5 bases, and the junction held 10 bases outside the gene matches. CDR3 DNA: TGTGCCAGCTCAAGAAAGCGGGAGATATGGGAGACCCAGTACTTC. Protein sequence: CASSRKREIWETQYF.

This chain connects TRBV5-1 to TRBJ1-2, with TRBD1 identical over 9 bases. The germline CDR1 and CDR2 sequences are SGHRS and YFSETQ. With 4 bases clipped from V and 4 bases from J, the junction kept 5 bases outside the gene matches. The CDR3 has 14 residues. Here the CDR3 DNA reads TGCGCCAGCAGCCCGGACAGGGGCGCCTATGGCTACACCTTC. The encoded protein is CASSPDRGAYGYTF.

J is TRBJ2-1 and V is TRBV18; 8 bases map to TRBD2. The CDR3 extends over 13 amino acids. Trimming cost V 1 base and J 8 bases; bases outside gene matches: 1. CDR1 KGHSH and CDR2 LQKENI come from the germline V gene. The DNA for the CDR3 is TGTGCCAGCTCACCACTAGCGGGGCATGAGCAGTTCTTC. As protein: CASSPLAGHEQFF.

V is TRBV5-4 and J is TRBJ2-2; tentative D call: TRBD1 (6 bases). CDR3 length: 15 amino acids. V gave up 4 bases and J gave up 5 bases, with 15 bases separating them. Germline V lookup: CDR1 SGHNT, CDR2 YYREEE (reference sequence). CDR3 sequence reads: CASSPPTQGTGELFF. The CDR3 region has the DNA TGTGCCAGCAGCCCACCCACACAGGGAACCGGGGAGCTGTTTTTT.

The chain links TRBV2 to TRBJ1-6; a possible D gene is TRBD1 (6 bases). Germline loops: CDR1 SNHLY, CDR2 FYNNEI. CDR3 length: 13 residues. Trimming cost V 7 bases and J 8 bases, with 12 bases left between them. CDR3 DNA: TGTGCCAGCAAAACAGGGTTAGATTCACCCCTCCACTTT. This gives the protein CASKTGLDSPLHF.

This chain joins TRBV7-6 and TRBJ1-5; D not certain. The CDR3 is made up of 13 amino acids. V lost 5 bases, J lost 6 bases, and 11 bases lay in between. Germline V gene lookup returns CDR1 SGHVS and CDR2 FNYEAQ. The DNA for the CDR3 is TGTGCCAGCAGCCCGACTTACGGTCAGCCCCAGCATTTT. Residues: CASSPTYGQPQHF. The entire variable domain, with the rest obtained from reference TRBV7-6 and TRBJ1-5, is as follows: GAGVSQSPRYKVTKRGQDVALRCDPISGHVSLYWYRQALGQGPEFLTYFNYEAQQDKSGLPNDRFSAERPEGSISTLTIQRTEQRDSAMYRCASSPTYGQPQHFGDGTRLSIL.

The gene calls are TRBV11-2 and TRBJ2-7; the match to TRBD1 covers 8 bases. CDR1 and CDR2 from the germline V gene are SGHAT and FQNNGV. The CDR3 has 16 amino acids. After removal of 1 base from V and 3 bases from J, the junction contained 8 bases not matched to a gene. The CDR3 loop is CASSLGAGGQGYEQYF. As DNA, the CDR3 is TGTGCCAGCAGCTTAGGAGCCGGCGGACAGGGCTACGAGCAGTACTTC.

This clone was detected many times. The genes are TRBV10-3 and TRBJ1-2; weak D call: TRBD1 (5 bases). The CDR3 contains 14 residues. CDR1 and CDR2 (germline): ENHRY, SYGVKD. Trimming shortened V by 0 bases and J by 6 bases, and 11 bases separated the two germline ends. The CDR3 here is CAISESIRVHGYTF. DNA for the CDR3: TGTGCCATCAGTGAGTCGATCAGGGTTCATGGCTACACCTTC.

This chain joins TRBV4-2 and TRBJ1-2; a possible D gene is TRBD1 (6 bases). From germline, CDR1 is LGHNA and CDR2 YNFKEQ. The ends were cut back, 0 bases at V and 8 bases at J, with 19 bases in the middle. The CDR3 loop spans 16 amino acids. CDR3 amino acids: CASSQEGAVVLGGYTF. CDR3 coding DNA: TGTGCCAGCAGCCAAGAGGGGGCAGTGGTCCTTGGGGGCTACACCTTC.

The chain combines TRBV4-1 with TRBJ2-3; tentatively, D is TRBD2 (6 bases). The CDR3 is 15 amino acids. The germline V gene encodes CDR1 MGHRA and CDR2 YSYEKL. Trimming cost V 4 bases and J 1 base, with 12 bases left between them. The DNA for the CDR3 is TGCGCCAGCAGCCCCCAGACGGGAGGCACAGATACGCAGTATTTT. Amino acids: CASSPQTGGTDTQYF.

The chain carries TRBV7-6 and TRBJ1-6; D is undetermined. Germline-derived CDR1 and CDR2 are SGHVS and FNYEAQ. The CDR3 is 16 residues long. Trimming removed 0 bases from V and 0 bases from J, with 6 bases in between. CDR3 in amino acids: CASSLAVSSYNSPLHF. CDR3 nucleotides: TGTGCCAGCAGCTTAGCAGTTAGCTCCTATAATTCACCCCTCCACTTT.

The chain uses TRBV5-1 and TRBJ1-1; tentative D call: TRBD1 (5 bases). The CDR3 is 14 amino acids. CDR1 is SGHRS and CDR2 is YFSETQ in the germline V gene. Trimming took 1 base from V and 1 from J, leaving 8 bases between them. CDR3 bases: TGCGCCAGCAGCTTGATCGGGGGGAACACTGAAGCTTTCTTT. Amino acids: CASSLIGGNTEAFF.